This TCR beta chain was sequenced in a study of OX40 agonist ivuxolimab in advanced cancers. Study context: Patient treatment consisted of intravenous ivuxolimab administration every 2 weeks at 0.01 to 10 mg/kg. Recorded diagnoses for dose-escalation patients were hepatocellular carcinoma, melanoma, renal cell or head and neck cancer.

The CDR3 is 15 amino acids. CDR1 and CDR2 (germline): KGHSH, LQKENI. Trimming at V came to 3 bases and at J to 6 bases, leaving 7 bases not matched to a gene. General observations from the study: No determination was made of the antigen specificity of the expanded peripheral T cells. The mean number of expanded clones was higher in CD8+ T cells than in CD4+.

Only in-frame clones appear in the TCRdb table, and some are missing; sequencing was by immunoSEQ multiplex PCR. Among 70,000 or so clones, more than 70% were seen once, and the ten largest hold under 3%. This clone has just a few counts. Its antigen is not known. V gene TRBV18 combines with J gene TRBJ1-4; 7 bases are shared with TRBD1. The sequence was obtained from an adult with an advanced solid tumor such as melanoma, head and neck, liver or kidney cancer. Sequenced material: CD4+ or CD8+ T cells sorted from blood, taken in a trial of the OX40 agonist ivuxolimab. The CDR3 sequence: CASSPRQGGDEKLFF. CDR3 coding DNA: TGTGCCAGCTCACCTCGACAGGGTGGAGATGAAAAACTGTTTTTT.